This T cell receptor beta chain was identified during a study of radiotherapy plus CTLA-4 blockade in lung cancer. Overall study context: Objective responses were recorded in around 18% of patients, with disease control recorded in about 33%.

The table lists this clone with a count of one. The antigen is unknown. The CDR3 extends over 14 amino acids. Trimming cost V 4 bases and J 4 bases, with 14 bases left between them. Germline CDR1 reads MGHRA; CDR2 reads YSYEKL. Study-level findings and limits: Researchers report tumor-derived TCR clones expanding in blood after radiotherapy plus ipilimumab.

Focal radiation with ipilimumab CTLA-4 blockade was given to patients with chemo-refractory metastatic non-small-cell lung cancer. Method: immunoSEQ multiplex PCR; TCRdb's copy keeps in-frame clones and lacks some. The sample lists 85,000 to 100,000 clones, less than 80% occurring once. V is TRBV4-1 and J is TRBJ2-7, with no clear D. The sequence was obtained from a human donor with non-small cell lung cancer that progressed on radiotherapy plus ipilimumab. This specimen was peripheral blood, taken from a patient treated with radiotherapy plus ipilimumab. The CDR3 bases are TGCGCCAGCAGCCTCGACGCTTATGGGTACGAGCAGTACTTC. It encodes CASSLDAYGYEQYF.